This entry lists 3 T cell receptor beta chains sequenced from one sample in a study of blood T cells in healthy people across ages. Next came a second PCR, run for roughly 6 to 11 cycles, which used a sample-barcoded 5' primer along with a J-beta primer mix. TCRdb reprocessed the 5' RACE reads with MiXCR, giving one entry per CDR3 protein. The sample holds over 600,000 distinct CDR3 sequences; about 61% are singletons and the top ten take around 25%. Sequenced sample: blood. The receptors derive from a man aged 35 to 55 in good health.

The chain is built from TRBV28 and TRBJ2-7; 8 bases align to TRBD1. Germline CDR1 and CDR2: MDHEN and SYDVKM. The V and J ends lost 7 bases and 4 bases, in that order; junction bases with no gene match: 9. CDR3 size: 14 residues. The CDR3: CASMSQGAVYEQYF. CDR3 bases: TGTGCCAGCATGAGCCAGGGGGCTGTGTACGAGCAGTACTTC.

V and J are TRBV5-4 and TRBJ2-7; 10 bases fit TRBD2. After removal of 0 bases from V and 1 base from J, the junction contained 10 bases not matched to a gene. The CDR3 covers 18 residues. In germline, CDR1 is SGHNT, CDR2 YYREEE (reference sequence). CDR3: CASSLDRFGTSVSYEQYF. CDR3 nucleotides: TGTGCCAGCAGCTTGGATAGGTTCGGGACTAGCGTATCCTACGAGCAGTACTTC.

V and J are TRBV15 and TRBJ2-5, with 12 positions matching TRBD1. This CDR3 comprises 14 residues. Per the germline V gene, CDR1 is LNHNV and CDR2 is YYDKDF (reference sequence). The V segment lost 6 bases and the J segment 11 bases; nucleotides outside the gene matches: 10. The chain's CDR3 is CATRGQGASNEQYF. Written as DNA, the CDR3 is TGTGCCACCAGGGGACAGGGGGCTAGCAATGAGCAGTACTTC. The full variable domain, rest sourced from reference TRBV15 and TRBJ2-5, is DAMVIQNPRYQVTQFGKPVTLSCSQTLNHNVMYWYQQKSSQAPKLLFHYYDKDFNNEADTPDNFQSRRPNTSFCFLDIRSPGLGDTAMYLCATRGQGASNEQYFGPGTRLLVL.